This TCR beta chain emerged from a study of T-cell reconstitution after alpha-beta-depleted transplantation in children. Points from the study as a whole: Reportedly, alpha-beta T cells present about two months post-transplant originated from several hundred expanded clones of graft origin. Newly generated T cells supplied most T-cell counts and diversity one year post-transplant. Diversity of TCRbeta at day 60 was high in some patients, arising from surviving recipient T cells and thymic progenitors.

On this clonotype itself: What it binds is unknown. This may come from a read error, since a much larger clone is one base off.

Molecular barcoding with unique molecular identifiers was used for the TCRbeta library. TCRdb recomputed calls from the PCR reads with MiXCR, one row per CDR3 protein. The sample records approximately 70,000 distinct CDR3 sequences, just under 5% being singletons. The source material was PBMCs, mostly from graft donor cells, sampled 180 days after TCRalphabeta/CD19-depleted stem cell transplant. The receptor comes from a boy in the first two years of life who had a stem cell transplant for acute myeloid leukemia, so the T cells may come from the graft donor.

Here the CDR3 DNA reads TGTACCAGCAGTTTAGGGGTTAGCGGCCATTTGAACACCGGGGAGCTGTTTTTT. The encoded protein is CTSSLGVSGHLNTGELFF. The rearrangement joins TRBV12-3 or TRBV12-4 to TRBJ2-2; D is possibly TRBD2 (6 bases). The CDR3 runs to 18 residues.